The present entry profiles one TCR beta chain with its context. Germline V gene sequence: CDR1 SGHDT, CDR2 YYEEEE. This CDR3 contains 12 residues. V was cut by 3 bases and J by 2 bases, with 4 bases left in between. These data are taken from a study of blood T cell repertoires in COVID-19. Study background: Whether acute or convalescent, the COVID-19 samples came from the United States, Italy and Spain. PBMCs, B-cell-depleted T cells, or T cells were the source of the cDNA or gDNA that made up the material.

Original processing methods: How many nucleated cells were present was estimated from reference gene primer amplification. The repertoire was sequenced with immunoSEQ multiplex PCR; TCRdb's copy has only in-frame clones and lacks some. The DNA gave D and trimming, while V, J and clone size come from that table. The data contain 110,000 or so clones, about 85% of them seen just once; the ten biggest clones take up 1.5% to 1.7%. This sequence originates from a man aged 50-59 years with acute or convalescent COVID-19. The V call is TRBV5-6, the J call TRBJ2-3; no clear D gene. The sequencing sample was made of peripheral blood. The CDR3 protein is CASSSSTDTQYF. CDR3 DNA sequence: TGTGCCAGCAGCTCTTCCACAGATACGCAGTATTTT.